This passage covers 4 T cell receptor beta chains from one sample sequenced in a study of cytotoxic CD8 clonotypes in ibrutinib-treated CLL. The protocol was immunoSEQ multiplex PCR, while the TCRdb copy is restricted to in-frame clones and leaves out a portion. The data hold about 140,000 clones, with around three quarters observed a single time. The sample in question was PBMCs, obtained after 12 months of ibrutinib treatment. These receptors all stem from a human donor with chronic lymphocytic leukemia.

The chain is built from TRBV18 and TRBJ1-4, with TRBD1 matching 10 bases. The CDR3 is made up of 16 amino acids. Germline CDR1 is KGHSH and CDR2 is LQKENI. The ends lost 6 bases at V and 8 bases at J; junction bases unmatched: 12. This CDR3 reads CASSQMSGTGDEKLFF. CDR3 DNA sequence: TGTGCCAGCTCCCAAATGTCCGGGACAGGGGACGAAAAACTGTTTTTT.

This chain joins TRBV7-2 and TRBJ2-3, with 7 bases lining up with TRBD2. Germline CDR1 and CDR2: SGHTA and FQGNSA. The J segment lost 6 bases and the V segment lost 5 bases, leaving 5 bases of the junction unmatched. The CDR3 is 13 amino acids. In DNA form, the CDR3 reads TGTGCCAGCAGCCCAACAGCGGGGGATACGCAGTATTTT. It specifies CASSPTAGDTQYF.

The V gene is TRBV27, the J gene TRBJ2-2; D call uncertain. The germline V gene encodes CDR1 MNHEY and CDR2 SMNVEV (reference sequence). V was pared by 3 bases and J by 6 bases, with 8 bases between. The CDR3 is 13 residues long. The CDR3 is CASSLGSAGELFF. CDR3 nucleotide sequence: TGTGCCAGCAGTTTGGGGTCGGCCGGGGAGCTGTTTTTT.

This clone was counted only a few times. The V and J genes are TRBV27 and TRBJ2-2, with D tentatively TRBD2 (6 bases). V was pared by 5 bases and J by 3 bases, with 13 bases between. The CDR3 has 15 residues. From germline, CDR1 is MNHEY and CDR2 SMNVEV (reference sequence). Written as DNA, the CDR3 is TGTGCCAGCAGTCCAACTAGCAGCGACACCGGGGAGCTGTTTTTT. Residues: CASSPTSSDTGELFF.